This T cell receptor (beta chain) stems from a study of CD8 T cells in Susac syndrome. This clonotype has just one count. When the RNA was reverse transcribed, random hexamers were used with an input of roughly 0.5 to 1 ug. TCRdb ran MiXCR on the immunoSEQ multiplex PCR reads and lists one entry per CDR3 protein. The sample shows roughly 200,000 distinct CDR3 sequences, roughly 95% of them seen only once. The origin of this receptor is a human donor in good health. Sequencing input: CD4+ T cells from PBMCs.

The CDR3 is CASRPSGGSPYEQYF. DNA for the CDR3: TGTGCCAGTAGGCCTAGCGGGGGGTCGCCCTACGAGCAGTACTTC. The rearrangement joins TRBV19 to TRBJ2-7, with 11 bases lining up with TRBD2. J lost 2 bases, V lost 6 bases, and 6 bases had no gene match. Germline V gene data show CDR1 as LNHDA and CDR2 as SQIVND (reference sequence). There are 15 residues in the CDR3.